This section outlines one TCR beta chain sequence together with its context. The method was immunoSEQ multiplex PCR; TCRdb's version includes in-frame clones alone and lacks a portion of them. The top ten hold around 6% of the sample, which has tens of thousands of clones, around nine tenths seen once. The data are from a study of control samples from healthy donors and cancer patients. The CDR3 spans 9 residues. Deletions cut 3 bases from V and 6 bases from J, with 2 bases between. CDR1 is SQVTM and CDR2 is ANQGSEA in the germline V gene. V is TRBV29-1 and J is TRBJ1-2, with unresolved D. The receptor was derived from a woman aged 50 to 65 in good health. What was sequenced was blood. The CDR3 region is CSVENGYTF. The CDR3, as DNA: TGCAGCGTTGAGAATGGCTACACCTTC.